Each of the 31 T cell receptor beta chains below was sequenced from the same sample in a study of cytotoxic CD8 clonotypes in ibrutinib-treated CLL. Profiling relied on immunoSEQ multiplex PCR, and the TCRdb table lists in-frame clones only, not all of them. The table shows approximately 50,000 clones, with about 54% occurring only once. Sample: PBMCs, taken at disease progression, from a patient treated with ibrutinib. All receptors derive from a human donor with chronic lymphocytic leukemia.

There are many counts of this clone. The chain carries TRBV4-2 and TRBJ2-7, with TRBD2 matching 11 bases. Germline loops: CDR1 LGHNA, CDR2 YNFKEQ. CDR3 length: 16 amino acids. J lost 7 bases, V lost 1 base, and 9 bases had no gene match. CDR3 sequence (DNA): TGTGCCAGCAGCCAAGCCAACCTAGCGGGAGGTCGTGAGCAGTACTTC. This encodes CASSQANLAGGREQYF.

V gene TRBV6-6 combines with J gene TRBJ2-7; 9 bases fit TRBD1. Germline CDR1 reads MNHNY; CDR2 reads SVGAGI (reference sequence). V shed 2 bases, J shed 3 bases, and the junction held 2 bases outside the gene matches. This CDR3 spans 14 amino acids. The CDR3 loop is CASSYADRGYEQYF. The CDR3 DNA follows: TGTGCCAGCAGTTACGCGGACAGGGGCTACGAGCAGTACTTC.

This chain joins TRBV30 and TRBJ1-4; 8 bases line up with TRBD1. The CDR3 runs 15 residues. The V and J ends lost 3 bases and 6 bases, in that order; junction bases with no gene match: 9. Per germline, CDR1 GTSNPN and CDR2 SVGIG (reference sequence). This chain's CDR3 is CAWRETGTGDEKLFF. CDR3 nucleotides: TGTGCCTGGAGGGAGACAGGGACAGGAGATGAAAAACTGTTTTTT.

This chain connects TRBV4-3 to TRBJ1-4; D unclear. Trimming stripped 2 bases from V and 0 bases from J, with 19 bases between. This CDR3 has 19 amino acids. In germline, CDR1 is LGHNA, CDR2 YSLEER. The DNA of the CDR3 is TGCGCCAGCAGCCAACGAAAGATCGCGGCCAGAGCAACTAATGAAAAACTGTTTTTT. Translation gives CASSQRKIAARATNEKLFF.

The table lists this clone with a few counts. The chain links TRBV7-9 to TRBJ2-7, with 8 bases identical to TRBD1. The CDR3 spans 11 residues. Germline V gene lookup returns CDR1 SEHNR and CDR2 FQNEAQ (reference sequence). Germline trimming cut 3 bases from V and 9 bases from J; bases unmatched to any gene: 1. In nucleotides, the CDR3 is TGTGCCAGCAGCTTCGGACAGGGGCAGTACTTC. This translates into CASSFGQGQYF.

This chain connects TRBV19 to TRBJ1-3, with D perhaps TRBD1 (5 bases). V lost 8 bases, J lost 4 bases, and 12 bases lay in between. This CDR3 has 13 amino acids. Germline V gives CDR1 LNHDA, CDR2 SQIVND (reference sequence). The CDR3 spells CASGWQGGNTIYF. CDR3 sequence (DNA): TGTGCCAGTGGATGGCAGGGAGGAAACACCATATATTTT.

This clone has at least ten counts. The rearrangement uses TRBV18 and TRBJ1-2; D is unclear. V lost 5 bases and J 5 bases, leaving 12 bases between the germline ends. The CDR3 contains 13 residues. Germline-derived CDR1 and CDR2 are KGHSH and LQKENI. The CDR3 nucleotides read TGTGCCAGCTCAAACCGGGAGAGTTATGGCTACACCTTC. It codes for CASSNRESYGYTF.

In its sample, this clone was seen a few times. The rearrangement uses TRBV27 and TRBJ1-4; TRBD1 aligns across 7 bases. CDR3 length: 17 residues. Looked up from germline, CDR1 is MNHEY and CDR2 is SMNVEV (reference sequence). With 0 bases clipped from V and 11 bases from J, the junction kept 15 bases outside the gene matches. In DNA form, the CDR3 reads TGTGCCAGCAGTTTATCGATGGGAGGGACCTGGACAGGCAAACTGTTTTTT. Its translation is CASSLSMGGTWTGKLFF.

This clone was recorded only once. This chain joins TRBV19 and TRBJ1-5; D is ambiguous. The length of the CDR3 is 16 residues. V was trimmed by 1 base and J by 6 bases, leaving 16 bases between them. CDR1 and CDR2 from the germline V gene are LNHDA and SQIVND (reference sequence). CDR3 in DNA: TGTGCCAGTAGTATAGTGCGCCTGGGGAAGGGTCAGCCCCAGCATTTT. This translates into CASSIVRLGKGQPQHF.

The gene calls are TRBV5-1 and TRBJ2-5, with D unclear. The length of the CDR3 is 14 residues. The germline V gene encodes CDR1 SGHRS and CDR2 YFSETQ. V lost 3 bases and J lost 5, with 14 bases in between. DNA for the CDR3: TGCGCCAGCAGCTCCTCAGGCTCCGGGGAGACCCAGTACTTC. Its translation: CASSSSGSGETQYF.

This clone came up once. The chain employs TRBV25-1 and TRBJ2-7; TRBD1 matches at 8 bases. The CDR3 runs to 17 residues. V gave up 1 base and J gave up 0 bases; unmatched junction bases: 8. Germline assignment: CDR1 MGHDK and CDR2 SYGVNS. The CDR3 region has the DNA TGTGCCAGCAGTGAATCGCCAGGGGGCCGGAGCTCCTACGAGCAGTACTTC. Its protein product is CASSESPGGRSSYEQYF.

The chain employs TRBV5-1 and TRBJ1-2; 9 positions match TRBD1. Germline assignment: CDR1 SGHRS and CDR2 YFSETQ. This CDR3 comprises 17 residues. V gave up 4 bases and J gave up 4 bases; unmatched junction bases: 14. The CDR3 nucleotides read TGCGCCAGCAGCGCGTCCCGGGACAGGGTAGGGATCTATGGCTACACCTTC. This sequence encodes CASSASRDRVGIYGYTF. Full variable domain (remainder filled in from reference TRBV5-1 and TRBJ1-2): KAGVTQTPRYLIKTRGQQVTLSCSPISGHRSVSWYQQTPGQGLQFLFEYFSETQRNKGNFPGRFSGRQFSNSRSEMNVSTLELGDSALYLCASSASRDRVGIYGYTFGSGTRLTVV.

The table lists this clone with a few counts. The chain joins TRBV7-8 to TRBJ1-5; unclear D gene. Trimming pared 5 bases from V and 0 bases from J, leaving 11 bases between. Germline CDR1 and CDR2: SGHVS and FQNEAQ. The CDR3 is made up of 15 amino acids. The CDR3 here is CASSQQHYSNQPQHF. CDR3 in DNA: TGTGCCAGCAGCCAACAGCACTATAGCAATCAGCCCCAGCATTTT.

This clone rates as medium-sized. The CDR3 is CASSITTTRGVYSNQPQHF. As DNA, the CDR3 is TGTGCCAGTAGTATAACGACCACCCGAGGGGTTTATAGCAATCAGCCCCAGCATTTT. The V gene is TRBV19, the J gene TRBJ1-5; possibly TRBD1 for D (5 bases). Germline CDR1 and CDR2: LNHDA and SQIVND (reference sequence). V lost 2 bases to trimming and J lost 0 bases, with 20 bases between them. The CDR3 has 19 residues.

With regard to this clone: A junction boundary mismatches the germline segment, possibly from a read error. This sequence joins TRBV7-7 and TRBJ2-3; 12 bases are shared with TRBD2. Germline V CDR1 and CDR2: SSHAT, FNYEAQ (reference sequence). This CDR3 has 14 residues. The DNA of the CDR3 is TGTGCCAGCAGCCTAGCGGGGGGGCGGGATACGCAGTATTTT. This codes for CASSLAGGRDTQYF.

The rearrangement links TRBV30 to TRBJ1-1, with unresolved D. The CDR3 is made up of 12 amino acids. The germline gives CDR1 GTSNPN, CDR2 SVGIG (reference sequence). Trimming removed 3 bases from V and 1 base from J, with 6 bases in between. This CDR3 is CAWRRENTEAFF. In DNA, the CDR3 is TGTGCCTGGAGAAGGGAGAACACTGAAGCTTTCTTT.

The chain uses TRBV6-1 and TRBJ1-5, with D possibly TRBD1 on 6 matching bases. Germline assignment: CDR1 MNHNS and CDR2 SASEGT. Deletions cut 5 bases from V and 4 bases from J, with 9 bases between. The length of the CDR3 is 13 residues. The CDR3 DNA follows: TGTGCCAGCAGTCAGACAGGAAATCAGCCCCAGCATTTT. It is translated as CASSQTGNQPQHF.

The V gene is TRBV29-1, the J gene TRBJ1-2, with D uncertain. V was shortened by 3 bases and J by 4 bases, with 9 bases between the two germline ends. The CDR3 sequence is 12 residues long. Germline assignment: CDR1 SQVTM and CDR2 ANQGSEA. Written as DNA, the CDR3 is TGCAGCGTTGAGGGTACAGCCTATGGCTACACCTTC. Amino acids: CSVEGTAYGYTF.

CDR3 DNA: TGTGCCAGCAGTGAAGATCAAGGCTCCTACAATGAGCAGTTCTTC. Translating it yields CASSEDQGSYNEQFF. V and J are TRBV2 and TRBJ2-1; no clear D. Germline-derived CDR1 and CDR2 are SNHLY and FYNNEI. Trimming removed 1 base at V and 0 bases at J, with 7 bases between. The CDR3 consists of 15 residues. The whole variable domain, filled in from reference TRBV2 and TRBJ2-1, reads EPEVTQTPSHQVTQMGQEVILRCVPISNHLYFYWYRQILGQKVEFLVSFYNNEISEKSEIFDDQFSVERPDGSNFTLKIRSTKLEDSAMYFCASSEDQGSYNEQFFGPGTRLTVL.

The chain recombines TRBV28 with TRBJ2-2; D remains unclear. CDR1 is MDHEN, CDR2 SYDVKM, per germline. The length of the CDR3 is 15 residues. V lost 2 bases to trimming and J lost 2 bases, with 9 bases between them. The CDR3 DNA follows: TGTGCCAGCAGTTTAACTGGTAGCAACACCGGGGAGCTGTTTTTT. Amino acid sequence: CASSLTGSNTGELFF. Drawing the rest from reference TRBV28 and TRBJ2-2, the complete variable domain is DVKVTQSSRYLVKRTGEKVFLECVQDMDHENMFWYRQDPGLGLRLIYFSYDVKMKEKGDIPEGYSVSREKKERFSLILESASTNQTSMYLCASSLTGSNTGELFFGEGSRLTVL.

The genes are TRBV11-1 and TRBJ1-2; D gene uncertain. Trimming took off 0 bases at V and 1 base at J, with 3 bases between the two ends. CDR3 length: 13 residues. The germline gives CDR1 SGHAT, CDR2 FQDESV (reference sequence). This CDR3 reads CASSLAINYGYTF. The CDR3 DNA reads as TGTGCCAGCAGCTTAGCCATTAACTATGGCTACACCTTC.

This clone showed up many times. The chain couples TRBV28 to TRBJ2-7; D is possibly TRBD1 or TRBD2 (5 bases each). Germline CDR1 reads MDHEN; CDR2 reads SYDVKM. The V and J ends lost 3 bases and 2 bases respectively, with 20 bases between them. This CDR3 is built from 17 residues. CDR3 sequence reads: CASSFWISGGATYEQYF. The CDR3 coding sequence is TGTGCCAGCAGTTTTTGGATAAGTGGGGGTGCTACCTACGAGCAGTACTTC.

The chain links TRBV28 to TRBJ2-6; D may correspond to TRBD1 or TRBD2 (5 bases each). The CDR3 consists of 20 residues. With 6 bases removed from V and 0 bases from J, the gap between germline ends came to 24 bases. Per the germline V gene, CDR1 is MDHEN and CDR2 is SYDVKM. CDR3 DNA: TGTGCCAGCAGGTACACAGGACAAGAAGAAGGGAGCTCTGGGGCCAACGTCCTGACTTTC. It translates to CASRYTGQEEGSSGANVLTF.

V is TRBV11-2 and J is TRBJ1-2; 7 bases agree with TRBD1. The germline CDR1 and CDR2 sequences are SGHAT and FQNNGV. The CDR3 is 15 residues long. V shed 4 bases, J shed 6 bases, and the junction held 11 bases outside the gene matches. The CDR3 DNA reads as TGTGCCAGCAGCTCTACTGGAGACAGGGAAAATGGCTACACCTTC. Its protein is CASSSTGDRENGYTF.

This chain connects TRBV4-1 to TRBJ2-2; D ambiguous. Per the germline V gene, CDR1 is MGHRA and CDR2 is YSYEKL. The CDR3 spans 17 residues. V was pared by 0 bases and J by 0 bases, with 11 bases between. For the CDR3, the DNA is TGCGCCAGCAGCCAAGACGCCACGGATACGAACACCGGGGAGCTGTTTTTT. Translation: CASSQDATDTNTGELFF.

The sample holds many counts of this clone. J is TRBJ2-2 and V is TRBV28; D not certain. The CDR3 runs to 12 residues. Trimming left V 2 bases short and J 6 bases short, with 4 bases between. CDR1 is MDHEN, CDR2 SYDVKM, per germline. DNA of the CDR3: TGTGCCAGCAGTTTAGTAGCCGGGGAGCTGTTTTTT. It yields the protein CASSLVAGELFF.

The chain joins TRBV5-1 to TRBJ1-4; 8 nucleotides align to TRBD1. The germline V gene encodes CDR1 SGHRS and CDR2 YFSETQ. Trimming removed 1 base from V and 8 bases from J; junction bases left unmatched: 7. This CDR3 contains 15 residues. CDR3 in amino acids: CASSLPQGAGEKLFF. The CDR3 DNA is TGCGCCAGCAGCTTGCCCCAGGGGGCCGGGGAAAAACTGTTTTTT.

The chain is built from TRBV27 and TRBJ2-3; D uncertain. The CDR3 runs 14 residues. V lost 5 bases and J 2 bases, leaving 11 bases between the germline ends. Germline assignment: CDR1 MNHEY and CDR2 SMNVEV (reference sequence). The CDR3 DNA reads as TGTGCCAGCAGTCCGTTCAGGCCCACAGATACGCAGTATTTT. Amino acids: CASSPFRPTDTQYF.

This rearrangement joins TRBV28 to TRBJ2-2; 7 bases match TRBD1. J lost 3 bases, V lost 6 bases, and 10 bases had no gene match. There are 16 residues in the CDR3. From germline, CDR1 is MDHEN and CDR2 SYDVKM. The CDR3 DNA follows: TGTGCCAGCAGCCCAAGGGACACAGGGGACACCGGGGAGCTGTTTTTT. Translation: CASSPRDTGDTGELFF.

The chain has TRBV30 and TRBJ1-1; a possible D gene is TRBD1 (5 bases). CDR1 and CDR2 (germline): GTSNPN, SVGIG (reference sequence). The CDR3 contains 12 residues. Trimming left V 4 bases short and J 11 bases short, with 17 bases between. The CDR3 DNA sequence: TGTGCCTGGAACCTCTCCGGCAGGGAGGCTTTCTTT. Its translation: CAWNLSGREAFF.

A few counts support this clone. This chain's CDR3 is CASSVDRGGIQWYEQYF. CDR3 coding DNA: TGTGCCAGCAGTGTTGACAGGGGGGGCATCCAATGGTACGAGCAGTACTTC. This sequence joins TRBV2 and TRBJ2-7; TRBD1 matches at 9 bases. Germline CDR1 SNHLY, CDR2 FYNNEI. J gave up 4 bases and V 4 bases, and 14 bases lay outside the gene matches. The CDR3 covers 17 residues. Together with reference TRBV2 and TRBJ2-7, the CDR3 gives the full variable domain: EPEVTQTPSHQVTQMGQEVILRCVPISNHLYFYWYRQILGQKVEFLVSFYNNEISEKSEIFDDQFSVERPDGSNFTLKIRSTKLEDSAMYFCASSVDRGGIQWYEQYFGPGTRLTVT.